Listed here are 8 T cell receptor beta chains from one sample, sequenced in a study of cytomegalovirus exposure and HLA in healthy donors. The PCR contained 60 Vbeta and 13 Jbeta primers. The method was immunoSEQ multiplex PCR; TCRdb's version includes in-frame clones alone and lacks a portion of them. The sample has 110,000 or so clones; 76% are singletons. Material: PBMCs. The receptor set was obtained from a man in his forties in good health and CMV-seropositive.

The chain employs TRBV5-6 and TRBJ2-3; D is ambiguous. Germline loops: CDR1 SGHDT, CDR2 YYEEEE. Trimming left V 5 bases short and J 5 bases short, with 9 bases between. The CDR3 contains 12 residues. This chain's CDR3 is CASRHPGDTQYF. The CDR3 nucleotides are TGTGCCAGCAGACACCCGGGAGATACGCAGTATTTT.

The rearrangement uses TRBV7-3 and TRBJ2-5; the match to TRBD1 covers 11 bases. The CDR3 extends over 15 amino acids. J gave up 5 bases and V 3 bases, and 5 bases lay outside the gene matches. Germline CDR1 reads SGHTA; CDR2 reads FQGTGA. CDR3 region: CASSLGTGGLETQYF. The DNA of the CDR3 is TGTGCCAGCAGCTTGGGGACAGGGGGATTGGAGACCCAGTACTTC. Complete variable domain (other parts from reference TRBV7-3 and TRBJ2-5): GAGVSQTPSNKVTEKGKYVELRCDPISGHTALYWYRQSLGQGPEFLIYFQGTGAADDSGLPNDRFFAVRPEGSVSTLKIQRTERGDSAVYLCASSLGTGGLETQYFGPGTRLLVL.

The rearrangement links TRBV5-4 to TRBJ1-4; no firm D call. CDR1 is SGHNT, CDR2 YYREEE, per germline (reference sequence). Trimming removed 2 bases from V and 5 bases from J, with 13 bases in between. The CDR3 loop spans 15 amino acids. The CDR3 DNA reads TGTGCCAGCAGCTTTACACAGACCAGGAATGAAAAACTGTTTTTT. This encodes CASSFTQTRNEKLFF.

The chain combines TRBV27 with TRBJ2-7; the match to TRBD1 covers 10 bases. Germline values: CDR1 MNHEY, CDR2 SMNVEV (reference sequence). The CDR3 loop spans 13 amino acids. V lost 7 bases to trimming and J lost 5 bases; unmatched junction nucleotides: 5. In nucleotides, the CDR3 is TGTGCCAGCACTTTGGGACAGGGGAACGAGCAGTACTTC. As protein: CASTLGQGNEQYF.

The rearrangement uses TRBV5-1 and TRBJ2-7; TRBD1 matches 8 bases. From germline, CDR1 is SGHRS and CDR2 YFSETQ. Unmatched junction bases numbered 19, after V lost 4 bases and J lost 4 bases. The CDR3 covers 18 residues. CDR3 bases: TGCGCCAGCAGCCTCACCCAAAACCGACAGGGGTATGTGTACGAGCAGTACTTC. Its protein product is CASSLTQNRQGYVYEQYF.

The V call is TRBV21-1, the J call TRBJ1-4; the tabulated D call, TRBD1, remains unverified against the DNA. TRBV21-1 is flagged as a pseudogene. This CDR3 is 13 amino acids long. The CDR3 sequence is CASSIRTAAKLFF. The CDR3 DNA is TGTGCCAGCAGCATACGGACAGCCGCCAAACTGTTTTTT.

The chain uses TRBV19 and TRBJ1-1; the match to TRBD1 covers 8 bases. The CDR3 is 16 residues long. From germline, CDR1 is LNHDA and CDR2 SQIVND (reference sequence). The V and J ends lost 5 bases and 0 bases, in that order; junction bases with no gene match: 8. The CDR3 bases are TGTGCCAGTAGTCCGCGGACAGGGTACCTGAACACTGAAGCTTTCTTT. Protein sequence: CASSPRTGYLNTEAFF.

This chain joins TRBV19 and TRBJ2-1, with 8 nucleotides matching TRBD1. The ends lost 5 bases at V and 5 bases at J; junction bases unmatched: 11. Germline values: CDR1 LNHDA, CDR2 SQIVND (reference sequence). The CDR3 runs to 16 residues. In DNA form, the CDR3 reads TGTGCCAGTAGTTCACTACAGGGGGGAGTCGACAATGAGCAGTTCTTC. The encoded protein is CASSSLQGGVDNEQFF.